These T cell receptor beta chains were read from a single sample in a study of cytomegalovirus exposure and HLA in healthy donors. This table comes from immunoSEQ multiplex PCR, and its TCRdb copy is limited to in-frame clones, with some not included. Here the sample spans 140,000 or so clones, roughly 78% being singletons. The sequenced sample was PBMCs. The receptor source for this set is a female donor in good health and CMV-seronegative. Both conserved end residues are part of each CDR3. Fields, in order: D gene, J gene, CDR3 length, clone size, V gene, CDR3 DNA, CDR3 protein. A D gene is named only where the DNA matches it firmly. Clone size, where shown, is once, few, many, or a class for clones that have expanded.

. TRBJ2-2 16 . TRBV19 TGTGCCAGTAGTAGCGCCGGGACTGGGGCTGCCGGGGAGCTGTTTTTT CASSSAGTGAAGELFF
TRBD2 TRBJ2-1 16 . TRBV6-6 TGTGCCAGCAGTTACTCCTCGACTAGCGTGATCAATGAGCAGTTCTTC CASSYSSTSVINEQFF
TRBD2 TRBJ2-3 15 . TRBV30 TGTGCCTGGAATGGACTAGCGGGGGACAGAGATACGCAGTATTTT CAWNGLAGDRDTQYF
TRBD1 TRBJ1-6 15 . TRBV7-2 TGTGCCAGCAGCCAACAACCAGGGGGAAATTCACCCCTCCACTTT CASSQQPGGNSPLHF
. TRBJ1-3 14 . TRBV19 TGTGCCAGTAGCTACGGGACATTAAGAAACACCATATATTTT CASSYGTLRNTIYF
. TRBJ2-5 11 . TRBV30 TGTGCCTGGACAGTAAAAGAGACCCAGTACTTC CAWTVKETQYF
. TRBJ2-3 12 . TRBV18 TGTGCCAGCTCACCCCCCCGTGGCAGGGGGGTTTTT CASSPPRGRGVF
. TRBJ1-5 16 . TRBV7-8 TGTGCCAGCAGCCTGGGCAGGGACTTTAGCAATCAGCCCCAGCATTTT CASSLGRDFSNQPQHF
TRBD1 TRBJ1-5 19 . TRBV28 TGTGCCAGCTCAAGCAGTTTGGGCCGGGTTACAGGGGGTAATCAGCCCCAGCATTTT CASSSSLGRVTGGNQPQHF
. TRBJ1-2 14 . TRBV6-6 TGTGCCAGCAGTTACATAGCAGGGAACTATGGCTACACCTTC CASSYIAGNYGYTF
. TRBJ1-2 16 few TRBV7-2 TGTGCCAGCAGCTTGGGGAATCGAGGGGGAAGAGGTGGCTACACCTTC CASSLGNRGGRGGYTF
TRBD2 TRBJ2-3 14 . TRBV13 TGTGCCAGCACCGTAGCGGGAGGCGCAGATACGCAGTATTTT CASTVAGGADTQYF
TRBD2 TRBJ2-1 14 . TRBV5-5 TGTGCCAGCAGCTTCGGACTAGAGGGGAGTGAGCAGTTCTTC CASSFGLEGSEQFF
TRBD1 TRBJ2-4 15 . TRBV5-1 TGCGCCAGCAGCCTACTGACAGGGACCAAAAACATTCAGTACTTC CASSLLTGTKNIQYF
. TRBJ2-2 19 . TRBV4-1 TGCGCCAGCAGCCAAGATTACGGACAGGGAGGGTTAGGCACCGGGGAGCTGTTTTTT CASSQDYGQGGLGTGELFF
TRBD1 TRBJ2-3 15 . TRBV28 TGTGCCAGCAGTACGGGACAGCCGAGCACAGATACGCAGTATTTT CASSTGQPSTDTQYF
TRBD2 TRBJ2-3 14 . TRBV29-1 TGCAGCGTTGAGCCCAGCGGGAGGTCAGATACGCAGTATTTT CSVEPSGRSDTQYF
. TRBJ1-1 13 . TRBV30 TGTGCCTGGAATACCCTCCCGGGAGAGGGAGCTTTCTTT CAWNTLPGEGAFF
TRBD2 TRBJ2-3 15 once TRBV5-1 TGCGCCAGCAGCTTGGGCGGGAGGGACACAGATACGCAGTATTTT CASSLGGRDTDTQYF
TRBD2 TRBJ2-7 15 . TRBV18 TGTGCCAGCTCCGGAACTAGCGGGAGGTTTTACGAGCAGTACTTC CASSGTSGRFYEQYF
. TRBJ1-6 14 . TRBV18 TGTGCCAGCTCACAGACAGACCCTAATTCACCCCTCCACTTT CASSQTDPNSPLHF
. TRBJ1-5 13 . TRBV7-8 TGTGCCAGCAGCTTCATCAGGGATCAGCCCCAGCATTTT CASSFIRDQPQHF
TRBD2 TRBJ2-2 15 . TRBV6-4 TGTGCCAGCAGACCGGGACTAGCGAACACCGGGGAGCTGTTTTTT CASRPGLANTGELFF
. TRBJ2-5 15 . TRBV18 TGTGCCAGCTCACCAATCCCAGGAAAACAAGAGACCCAGTACTTC CASSPIPGKQETQYF
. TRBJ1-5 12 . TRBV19 TGTGCCAGTAGTCTGTTAAATCAGCCCCAGCATTTT CASSLLNQPQHF
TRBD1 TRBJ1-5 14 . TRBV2 TGTGCCAGCAGAGGGGACAGTAGCAATCAGCCCCAGCATTTT CASRGDSSNQPQHF
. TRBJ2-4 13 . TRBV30 TGTGCCTGGAGCGAGACAGGTGTAAACATTCAGTACTTC CAWSETGVNIQYF
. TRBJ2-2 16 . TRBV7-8 TGTGCCAGCAGCTTAAGAGTTCTAGCGAACACCGGGGAGCTGTTTTTT CASSLRVLANTGELFF
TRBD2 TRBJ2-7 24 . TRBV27 TGTGCCAGCAGTTTTAGGGGAAGGGACAAGGAACCGCCGGGACTAGCGGGAGGGCCGTCCGAGCAGTACTTC CASSFRGRDKEPPGLAGGPSEQYF
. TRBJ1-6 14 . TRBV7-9 TGTGCCAGCAGCTTAGGAGGGTCAGGATCACCCCTCCACTTT CASSLGGSGSPLHF
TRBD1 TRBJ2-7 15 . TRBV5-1 TGCGCCAGCAGCTTGGTGGGACAGGGGGCAAACGAGCAGTACTTC CASSLVGQGANEQYF
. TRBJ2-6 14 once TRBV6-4 TGTGCCAGCAGTGAACAGGCTGGGGCCAACGTCCTGACTTTC CASSEQAGANVLTF
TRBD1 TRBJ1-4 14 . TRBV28 TGTGCCAGCAGGACCTTACAGGGGTCGGAAAAACTGTTTTTT CASRTLQGSEKLFF
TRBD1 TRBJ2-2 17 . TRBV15 TGTGCCACCAGCAGAGGTCGGGACAGTGTGAACACCGGGGAGCTGTTTTTT CATSRGRDSVNTGELFF
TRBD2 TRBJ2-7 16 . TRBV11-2 TGTGCCAGCAGCGAAAACGGGAGGGGAATCTCCTACGAGCAGTACTTC CASSENGRGISYEQYF